This T cell receptor beta chain was observed in a study of beta chain features in type 1 diabetes. Whole-study results and caveats: TCRB CDR3s from Type 1 diabetes patients were moderately but significantly shorter in all four CD4+ subsets. Across patients, naive, central memory and Treg TCRB repertoires exhibited apparently greater similarity than was observed across healthy donors.

The length of the CDR3 is 14 residues. V was cut by 5 bases and J by 2 bases, with 10 bases left in between. Germline V lookup: CDR1 MNHEY, CDR2 SVGAGI. Comments on this clone: The target antigen is unknown.

Reverse transcribing all isolated RNA meant expressed TCRB transcripts were sequenced. The protocol was immunoSEQ multiplex PCR, while the TCRdb copy is restricted to in-frame clones and leaves out a portion. In the table there are about 160,000 clones, almost 65% of which are singletons. The origin of this receptor is a man aged 30 to 45 with type 1 diabetes. V usage is TRBV6-5 and J usage is TRBJ1-5, with D maybe TRBD1 (5 bases). The specimen sequenced was naive CD4+ T cells from blood. The CDR3 DNA reads TGTGCCAGCAGTCATCAGGGAGGCAATCAGCCCCAGCATTTT. It encodes CASSHQGGNQPQHF.